One sample yielded the 20 T cell receptor beta chains listed below, sequenced in a study of CD8 T cells in ankylosing spondylitis. Points from the study as a whole: Made up of 7 to 9 highly homologous variants, a TCR beta motif appeared characteristic of ankylosing spondylitis blood.

These receptors' targets are unknown. TCRdb ran MiXCR on the 5' RACE reads and lists one entry per CDR3 protein. The top ten clones hold about 14% of a sample with 350,000 or so distinct CDR3 sequences, 8% of them seen once. Sequenced material: blood, either unsorted or a sorted T cell fraction (not recorded which). These receptors were obtained from a male donor with ankylosing spondylitis.

The chain recombines TRBV15 with TRBJ2-2; 11 positions agree with TRBD2. The CDR3 is made up of 17 amino acids. Losses at the gene ends were 1 base for V and 5 bases for J; bases not matched to a gene: 6. Germline V CDR1 and CDR2: LNHNV, YYDKDF (reference sequence). The CDR3: CATSRVRLAGGTGELFF. Here the CDR3 DNA reads TGTGCCACCAGCAGAGTGAGGCTAGCGGGAGGTACCGGGGAGCTGTTTTTT. Full variable domain (rest looked up from reference TRBV15 and TRBJ2-2): DAMVIQNPRYQVTQFGKPVTLSCSQTLNHNVMYWYQQKSSQAPKLLFHYYDKDFNNEADTPDNFQSRRPNTSFCFLDIRSPGLGDTAMYLCATSRVRLAGGTGELFFGEGSRLTVL.

V gene TRBV29-1 combines with J gene TRBJ1-2; 10 bases are shared with TRBD1. J gave up 6 bases and V 4 bases, and 11 bases lay outside the gene matches. The CDR3 has 15 amino acids. Germline V gene sequence: CDR1 SQVTM, CDR2 ANQGSEA. The chain's CDR3 is CSVVSSGQGIDGYTF. CDR3 DNA sequence: TGCAGCGTTGTGTCGTCGGGACAGGGGATAGATGGCTACACCTTC.

The V and J genes are TRBV3-1 and TRBJ2-1; TRBD2 matches 13 bases. The CDR3 has 17 amino acids. Per the germline V gene, CDR1 is LGHDT and CDR2 is YNNKEL (reference sequence). Unmatched junction bases numbered 8, after V lost 0 bases and J lost 9 bases. CDR3 in DNA: TGTGCCAGCAGCCAAGATTTAGCCCGACTAGCGGGAGGTGAGCAGTTCTTC. The encoded protein is CASSQDLARLAGGEQFF.

V and J are TRBV11-2 and TRBJ2-6; D is perhaps TRBD2 (5 bases). V was cut by 4 bases and J by 0 bases, with 16 bases left in between. The CDR3 runs 18 residues. The V gene's germline CDR1 is SGHAT and CDR2 FQNNGV. As DNA, the CDR3 is TGTGCCAGCAGCTCCGTGCGGGCACCAGACTCTGGGGCCAACGTCCTGACTTTC. It specifies CASSSVRAPDSGANVLTF.

This clonotype showed up just a few times. The V gene is TRBV6-1, the J gene TRBJ2-6; possible D gene TRBD1, 6 bases. V lost 6 bases and J lost 0, with 12 bases in between. Germline V gives CDR1 MNHNS, CDR2 SASEGT. This CDR3 is built from 16 residues. The DNA of the CDR3 is TGTGCCAGCAGGCCGGACAGAACCTCTGGGGCCAACGTCCTGACTTTC. This sequence encodes CASRPDRTSGANVLTF.

CDR3 sequence reads: CSASVPPGGTDTQYF. CDR3 nucleotides: TGCAGTGCTTCCGTCCCCCCGGGGGGAACAGATACGCAGTATTTT. V usage is TRBV20-1 and J usage is TRBJ2-3; 7 positions match TRBD2. V shed 5 bases, J shed 3 bases, and the junction held 11 bases outside the gene matches. The CDR3 runs 15 residues. Germline values: CDR1 DFQATT, CDR2 SNEGSKA (reference sequence).

This clonotype has only a few counts. The chain uses TRBV11-2 and TRBJ2-7, with TRBD2 matching over 9 bases. J lost 7 bases, V lost 3 bases, and 19 bases had no gene match. The germline V gene has CDR1 SGHAT and CDR2 FQNNGV. The CDR3 extends over 18 amino acids. The CDR3 region is CASSFSAGGLGTLGEQYF. The CDR3 coding sequence is TGTGCCAGCAGCTTTTCGGCGGGAGGGCTTGGAACCTTGGGAGAGCAGTACTTC.

Ten or more counts support this clonotype. The chain employs TRBV9 and TRBJ1-1, with D possibly matching TRBD1 (6 bases). The CDR3 length is 16 residues. With 3 bases removed from V and 2 bases from J, the gap between germline ends came to 17 bases. Germline lookup yields CDR1 SGDLS and CDR2 YYNGEE. This chain's CDR3 is CASSDRLDSPNTEAFF. CDR3 coding DNA: TGTGCCAGCAGCGACAGACTGGACAGTCCCAACACTGAAGCTTTCTTT.

This clonotype was seen more than once but under ten times. V gene TRBV4-3 combines with J gene TRBJ1-5; unclear D gene. Deletions cut 0 bases from V and 6 bases from J, with 6 bases between. The CDR3 has 13 residues. Germline assignment: CDR1 LGHNA and CDR2 YSLEER. The CDR3 sequence is CASSQDSAQPQHF. Written as DNA, the CDR3 is TGCGCCAGCAGCCAAGATTCAGCTCAGCCCCAGCATTTT.

There are a few counts of this clonotype. DNA for the CDR3: TGTGCCACCCGCGAAAGCGGGAGGGCCTTGGACAATGAGCAGTTCTTC. Translation: CATRESGRALDNEQFF. V gene TRBV28 combines with J gene TRBJ2-1; 10 bases agree with TRBD2. The CDR3 covers 16 residues. With 10 bases clipped from V and 5 bases from J, the junction kept 14 bases outside the gene matches. Germline lookup yields CDR1 MDHEN and CDR2 SYDVKM.

This clonotype was observed a few times. The CDR3 DNA is TGTGCCAGCTCACCGGACAGGGAGAGGGAGCAGTACTTC. Translation: CASSPDREREQYF. The chain recombines TRBV18 with TRBJ2-7, with 8 bases lining up with TRBD1. The CDR3 has 13 residues. V shed 3 bases and J 7 bases; nucleotides not matched to a gene: 5. Per the germline V gene, CDR1 is KGHSH and CDR2 is LQKENI. Supplemented by reference TRBV18 and TRBJ2-7, the full variable domain reads NAGVMQNPRHLVRRRGQEARLRCSPMKGHSHVYWYRQLPEEGLKFMVYLQKENIIDESGMPKERFSAEFPKEGPSILRIQQVVRGDSAAYFCASSPDREREQYFGPGTRLTVT.

The chain carries TRBV9 and TRBJ1-6, with a possible D match to TRBD1 (5 bases). Germline lookup yields CDR1 SGDLS and CDR2 YYNGEE. The V end was cut by 0 bases, the J end by 7 bases, with 8 bases between. This CDR3 has 14 amino acids. CDR3 region: CASSVGGGNSPLHF. CDR3 in DNA: TGTGCCAGCAGCGTAGGGGGGGGGAATTCACCCCTCCACTTT.

This clonotype was picked up many times. The CDR3 DNA reads as TGCGCCAGCAGCTTGGCAGTCGATAATTCACCCCTCCACTTT. Amino acids: CASSLAVDNSPLHF. The gene calls are TRBV5-1 and TRBJ1-6; no firm D call. The germline CDR1 and CDR2 sequences are SGHRS and YFSETQ. The CDR3 spans 14 residues. Trimming pared 0 bases from V and 5 bases from J, leaving 6 bases between.

The rearrangement uses TRBV5-5 and TRBJ2-7; TRBD1 matches at 11 bases. Germline loops: CDR1 SGHKS, CDR2 YYEKEE (reference sequence). The CDR3 covers 14 residues. J was trimmed by 5 bases and V by 3 bases; bases with no gene match: 4. The DNA of the CDR3 is TGTGCCAGCAGCTGGACAGGGGGCGCGGACGAGCAGTACTTC. Protein: CASSWTGGADEQYF.

This clonotype was picked up a small number of times. The J gene is TRBJ2-7, the V gene TRBV6-1; TRBD2 matches at 8 bases. V lost 6 bases to trimming and J lost 2 bases; unmatched junction nucleotides: 6. CDR1 and CDR2 (germline): MNHNS, SASEGT. CDR3 length: 14 amino acids. The CDR3 sequence: CASRTSGGAYEQYF. CDR3 sequence (DNA): TGTGCCAGCAGAACTAGCGGAGGGGCCTACGAGCAGTACTTC.

The genes are TRBV7-9 and TRBJ1-6, with D tentatively TRBD1 (6 bases). The CDR3 totals 15 residues. Per germline, CDR1 SEHNR and CDR2 FQNEAQ (reference sequence). The germline V and J ends were trimmed by 5 bases and 5 bases, with 13 bases remaining between them. For the CDR3, the DNA is TGTGCCAGCAGCCTGTTGGGGGGCGATAATTCACCCCTCCACTTT. Protein sequence: CASSLLGGDNSPLHF.

This clonotype was recorded at least ten times. This chain connects TRBV2 to TRBJ2-3; D gene unclear. V gave up 2 bases and J gave up 10 bases, with 16 bases separating them. The germline gives CDR1 SNHLY, CDR2 FYNNEI. This CDR3 is 14 amino acids long. CDR3 sequence (DNA): TGTGCCAGCAGTGAAAATTCGCCGGAAAGCGCGCAGTATTTT. Its protein is CASSENSPESAQYF.

This clonotype was counted many times. This chain joins TRBV10-3 and TRBJ1-5; 10 bases agree with TRBD1. The CDR3 extends over 17 amino acids. The trim removed 10 bases at V and 2 bases at J, leaving 14 bases unmatched. CDR1 and CDR2 from the germline V gene are ENHRY and SYGVKD. DNA of the CDR3: TGTGCCACGATCTCCCGGGACAGGGGTGGGGGCAATCAGCCCCAGCATTTT. Amino acids: CATISRDRGGGNQPQHF.

The chain is built from TRBV5-1 and TRBJ1-6; TRBD1 aligns across 9 bases. V was clipped by 4 bases and J by 12 bases; unmatched bases: 11. CDR1 SGHRS and CDR2 YFSETQ come from the germline V gene. CDR3 size: 15 residues. CDR3 DNA sequence: TGCGCCAGCAGCCCTACAGGGGGCCCCGTTGGACCCCTCCACTTT. The encoded protein is CASSPTGGPVGPLHF.

This clonotype was counted many times. The chain recombines TRBV29-1 with TRBJ1-1, with D hard to call. This CDR3 is built from 12 residues. V shed 7 bases and J shed 4 bases, with 13 bases lying between them. CDR1 is SQVTM and CDR2 is ANQGSEA in the germline V gene. Here the CDR3 reads CSGRASGTEAFF. The DNA of the CDR3 is TGCAGCGGCCGAGCCTCGGGCACTGAAGCTTTCTTT. Together with reference TRBV29-1 and TRBJ1-1, the CDR3 gives the full variable domain: SAVISQKPSRDICQRGTSLTIQCQVDSQVTMMFWYRQQPGQSLTLIATANQGSEATYESGFVIDKFPISRPNLTFSTLTVSNMSPEDSSIYLCSGRASGTEAFFGQGTRLTVV.